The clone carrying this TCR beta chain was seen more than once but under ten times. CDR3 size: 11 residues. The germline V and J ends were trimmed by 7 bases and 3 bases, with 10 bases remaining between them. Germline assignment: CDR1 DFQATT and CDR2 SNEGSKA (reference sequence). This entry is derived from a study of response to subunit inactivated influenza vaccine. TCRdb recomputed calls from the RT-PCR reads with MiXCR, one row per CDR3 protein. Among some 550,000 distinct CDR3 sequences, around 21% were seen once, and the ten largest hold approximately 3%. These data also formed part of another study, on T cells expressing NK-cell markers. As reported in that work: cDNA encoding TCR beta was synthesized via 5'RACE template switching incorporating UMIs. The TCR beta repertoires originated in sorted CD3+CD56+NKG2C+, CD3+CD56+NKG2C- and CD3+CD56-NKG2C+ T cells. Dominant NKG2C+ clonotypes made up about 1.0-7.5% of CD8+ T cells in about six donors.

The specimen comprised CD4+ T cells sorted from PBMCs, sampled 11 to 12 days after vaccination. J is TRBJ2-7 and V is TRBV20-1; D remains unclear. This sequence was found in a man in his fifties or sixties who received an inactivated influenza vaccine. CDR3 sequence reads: CSVAWGYEQYF. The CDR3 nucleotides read TGCAGTGTCGCTTGGGGCTACGAGCAGTACTTC.